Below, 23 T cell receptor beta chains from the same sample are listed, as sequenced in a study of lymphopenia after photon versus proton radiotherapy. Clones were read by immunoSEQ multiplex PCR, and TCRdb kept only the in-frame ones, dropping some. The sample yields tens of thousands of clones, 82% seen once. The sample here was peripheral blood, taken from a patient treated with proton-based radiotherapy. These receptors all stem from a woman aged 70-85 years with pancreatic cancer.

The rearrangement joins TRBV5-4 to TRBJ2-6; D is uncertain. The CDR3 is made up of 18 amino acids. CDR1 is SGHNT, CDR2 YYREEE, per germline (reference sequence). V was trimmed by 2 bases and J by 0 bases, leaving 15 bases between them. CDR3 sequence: CASSFGWGSVSGANVLTF. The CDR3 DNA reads TGTGCCAGCAGCTTTGGGTGGGGAAGTGTCTCTGGGGCCAACGTCCTGACTTTC.

The CDR3, as DNA: TGTGCCAGCAGGGGGGACAGAGACTTCACAGATACGCAGTATTTT. The encoded protein is CASRGDRDFTDTQYF. The V gene is TRBV6-5, the J gene TRBJ2-3; 7 bases are a match to TRBD1. The CDR3 consists of 15 residues. Germline V gives CDR1 MNHEY, CDR2 SVGAGI. V gave up 6 bases and J gave up 2 bases; unmatched junction bases: 8.

CDR3 sequence (DNA): TGTGCCAGCAGTCTCGGACTAGCACAAGAGACCCAGTACTTC. It translates to CASSLGLAQETQYF. The chain employs TRBV27 and TRBJ2-5; 8 bases line up with TRBD2. The trim removed 5 bases at V and 2 bases at J, leaving 4 bases unmatched. This CDR3 has 14 amino acids. Per germline, CDR1 MNHEY and CDR2 SMNVEV (reference sequence).

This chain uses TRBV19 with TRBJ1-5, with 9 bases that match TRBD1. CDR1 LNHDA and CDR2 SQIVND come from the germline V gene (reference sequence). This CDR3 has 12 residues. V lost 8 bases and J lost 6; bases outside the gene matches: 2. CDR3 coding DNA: TGTGCCAGTGGGACAGGGTTTCAGCCCCAGCATTTT. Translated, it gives CASGTGFQPQHF.

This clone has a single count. Here the CDR3 reads CASSTSDGSHEQYF. In nucleotides, the CDR3 is TGTGCCAGCAGCACCTCGGACGGGAGCCACGAGCAGTACTTC. V usage is TRBV11-3 and J usage is TRBJ2-7; a weak D match, TRBD2 (6 bases). The ends were cut back, 5 bases at V and 5 bases at J, with 16 bases in the middle. The CDR3 sequence is 14 residues long. Germline V lookup: CDR1 SGHNT, CDR2 YENEEA.

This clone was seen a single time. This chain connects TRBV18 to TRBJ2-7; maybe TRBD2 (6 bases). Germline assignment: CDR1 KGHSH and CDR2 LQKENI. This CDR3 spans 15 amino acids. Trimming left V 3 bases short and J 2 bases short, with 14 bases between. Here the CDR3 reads CASSPFGTRPYEQYF. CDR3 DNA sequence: TGTGCCAGCTCACCGTTCGGGACTCGACCCTACGAGCAGTACTTC.

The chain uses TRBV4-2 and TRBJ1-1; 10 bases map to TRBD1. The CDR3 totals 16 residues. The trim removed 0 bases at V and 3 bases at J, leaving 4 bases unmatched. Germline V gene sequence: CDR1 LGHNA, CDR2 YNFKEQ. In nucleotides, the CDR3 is TGTGCCAGCAGCCAAGATCTGACAGGGGGCTACACTGAAGCTTTCTTT. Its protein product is CASSQDLTGGYTEAFF.

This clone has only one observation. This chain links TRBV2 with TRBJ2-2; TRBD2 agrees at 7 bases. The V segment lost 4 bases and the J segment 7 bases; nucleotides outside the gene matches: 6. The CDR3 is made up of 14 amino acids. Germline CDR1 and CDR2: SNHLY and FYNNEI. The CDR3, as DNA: TGTGCCAGCAGTGGGGGCGGGAGCGTCGGGGAGCTGTTTTTT. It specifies CASSGGGSVGELFF. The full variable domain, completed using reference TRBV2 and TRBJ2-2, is EPEVTQTPSHQVTQMGQEVILRCVPISNHLYFYWYRQILGQKVEFLVSFYNNEISEKSEIFDDQFSVERPDGSNFTLKIRSTKLEDSAMYFCASSGGGSVGELFFGEGSRLTVL.

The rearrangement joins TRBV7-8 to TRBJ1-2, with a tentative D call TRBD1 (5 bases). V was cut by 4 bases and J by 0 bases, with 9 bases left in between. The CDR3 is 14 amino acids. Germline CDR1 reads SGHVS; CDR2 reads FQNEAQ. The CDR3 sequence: CASSSSTANYGYTF. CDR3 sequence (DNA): TGTGCCAGCAGCTCGTCGACAGCTAACTATGGCTACACCTTC.

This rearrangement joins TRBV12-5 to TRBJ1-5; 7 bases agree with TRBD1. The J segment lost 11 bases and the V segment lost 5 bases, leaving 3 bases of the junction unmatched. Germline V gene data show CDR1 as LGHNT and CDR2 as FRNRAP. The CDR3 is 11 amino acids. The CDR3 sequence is CASGTTGTQHF. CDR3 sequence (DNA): TGTGCTAGTGGTACGACAGGGACCCAGCATTTT.

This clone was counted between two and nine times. This CDR3 reads CASSPESGTGGTPLHF. The CDR3, as DNA: TGTGCCAGCAGCCCCGAGTCCGGGACAGGGGGTACACCCCTCCACTTT. The gene calls are TRBV7-2 and TRBJ1-6; TRBD1 aligns across 11 bases. Germline loops: CDR1 SGHTA, CDR2 FQGNSA. The CDR3 extends over 16 amino acids. V gave up 5 bases and J gave up 11 bases; unmatched junction bases: 11.

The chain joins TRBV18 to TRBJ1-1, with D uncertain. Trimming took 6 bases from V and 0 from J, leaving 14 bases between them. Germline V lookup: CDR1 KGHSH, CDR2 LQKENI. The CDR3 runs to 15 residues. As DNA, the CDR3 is TGTGCCAGCTCGAAGGCAGAGGTTATGAACACTGAAGCTTTCTTT. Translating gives CASSKAEVMNTEAFF.

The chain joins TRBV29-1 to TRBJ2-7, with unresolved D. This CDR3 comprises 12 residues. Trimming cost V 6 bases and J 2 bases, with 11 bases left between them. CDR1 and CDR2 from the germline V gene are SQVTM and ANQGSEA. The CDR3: CSVVIGTYEQYF. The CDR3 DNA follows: TGCAGCGTGGTAATAGGGACCTACGAGCAGTACTTC.

The CDR3 is CASSGLAGKFHEQYF. The CDR3 coding sequence is TGTGCCAGTAGTGGGCTAGCGGGAAAATTCCACGAGCAGTACTTC. The gene calls are TRBV19 and TRBJ2-7; the match to TRBD2 covers 9 bases. Trimming at V came to 5 bases and at J to 5 bases, leaving 10 bases not matched to a gene. CDR3 size: 15 residues. Per germline, CDR1 LNHDA and CDR2 SQIVND (reference sequence).

Here the CDR3 DNA reads TGTGCCAGCAGCTTGTATAGACAGGGTGATGGCTACACCTTC. Translated, it gives CASSLYRQGDGYTF. V and J are TRBV5-5 and TRBJ1-2; 7 bases are shared with TRBD1. Germline CDR1 and CDR2: SGHKS and YYEKEE (reference sequence). The CDR3 contains 14 residues. After removal of 1 base from V and 6 bases from J, the junction contained 6 bases not matched to a gene. Looking up the rest from reference TRBV5-5 and TRBJ1-2 gives the full variable domain: DAGVTQSPTHLIKTRGQQVTLRCSPISGHKSVSWYQQVLGQGPQFIFQYYEKEERGRGNFPDRFSARQFPNYSSELNVNALLLGDSALYLCASSLYRQGDGYTFGSGTRLTVV.

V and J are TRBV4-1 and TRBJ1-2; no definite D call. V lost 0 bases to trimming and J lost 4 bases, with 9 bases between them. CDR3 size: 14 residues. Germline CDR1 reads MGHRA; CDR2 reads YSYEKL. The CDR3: CASSQEGAIYGYTF. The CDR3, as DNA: TGCGCCAGCAGCCAAGAAGGCGCTATCTATGGCTACACCTTC.

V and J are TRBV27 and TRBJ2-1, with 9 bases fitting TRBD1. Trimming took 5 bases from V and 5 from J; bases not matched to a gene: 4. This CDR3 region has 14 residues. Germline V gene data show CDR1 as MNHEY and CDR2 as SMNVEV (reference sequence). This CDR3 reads CASSAGTGNNEQFF. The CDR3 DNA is TGTGCCAGCAGTGCCGGGACAGGGAACAATGAGCAGTTCTTC.

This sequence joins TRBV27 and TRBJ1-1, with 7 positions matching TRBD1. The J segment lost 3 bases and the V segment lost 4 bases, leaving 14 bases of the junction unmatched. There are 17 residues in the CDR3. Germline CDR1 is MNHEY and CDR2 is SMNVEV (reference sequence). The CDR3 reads CASSSAAGGPGYTEAFF. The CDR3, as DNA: TGTGCCAGCAGTTCCGCCGCAGGGGGTCCGGGATACACTGAAGCTTTCTTT.

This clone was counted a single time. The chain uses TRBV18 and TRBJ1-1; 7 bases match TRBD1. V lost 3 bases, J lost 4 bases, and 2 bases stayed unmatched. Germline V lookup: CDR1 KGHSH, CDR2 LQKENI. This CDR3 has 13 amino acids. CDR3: CASSPAGGTEAFF. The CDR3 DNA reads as TGTGCCAGCTCACCTGCAGGGGGCACTGAAGCTTTCTTT.

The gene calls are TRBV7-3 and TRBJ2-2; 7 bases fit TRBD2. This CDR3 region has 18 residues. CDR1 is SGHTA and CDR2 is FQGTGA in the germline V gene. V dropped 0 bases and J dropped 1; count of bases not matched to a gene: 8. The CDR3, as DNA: TGTGCCAGCAGCTTAACCCCCTTGCTAGCGGTGAACACCGGGGAGCTGTTTTTT. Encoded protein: CASSLTPLLAVNTGELFF. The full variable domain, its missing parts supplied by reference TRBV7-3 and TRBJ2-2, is GAGVSQTPSNKVTEKGKYVELRCDPISGHTALYWYRQSLGQGPEFLIYFQGTGAADDSGLPNDRFFAVRPEGSVSTLKIQRTERGDSAVYLCASSLTPLLAVNTGELFFGEGSRLTVL.

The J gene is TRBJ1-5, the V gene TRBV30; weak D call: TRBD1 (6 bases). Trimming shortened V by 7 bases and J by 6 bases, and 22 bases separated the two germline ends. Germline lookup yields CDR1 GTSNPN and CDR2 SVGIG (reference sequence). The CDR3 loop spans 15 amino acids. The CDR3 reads CASTAGRGRGQPQHF. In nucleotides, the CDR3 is TGTGCCTCTACGGCGGGCAGGGGCCGGGGTCAGCCCCAGCATTTT. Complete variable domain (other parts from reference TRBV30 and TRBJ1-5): SQTIHQWPATLVQPVGSPLSLECTVEGTSNPNLYWYRQAAGRGLQLLFYSVGIGQISSEVPQNLSASRPQDRQFILSSKKLLLSDSGFYLCASTAGRGRGQPQHFGDGTRLSIL.

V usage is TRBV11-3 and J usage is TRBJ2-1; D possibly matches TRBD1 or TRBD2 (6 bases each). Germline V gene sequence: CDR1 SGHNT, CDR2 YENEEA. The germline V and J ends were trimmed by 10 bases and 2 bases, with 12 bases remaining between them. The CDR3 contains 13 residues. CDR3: CATGAGAYNEQFF. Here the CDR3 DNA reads TGTGCCACGGGGGCAGGGGCCTACAATGAGCAGTTCTTC. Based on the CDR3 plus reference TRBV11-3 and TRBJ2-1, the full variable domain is EAGVVQSPRYKIIEKKQPVAFWCNPISGHNTLYWYLQNLGQGPELLIRYENEEAVDDSQLPKDRFSAERLKGVDSTLKIQPAELGDSAVYLCATGAGAYNEQFFGPGTRLTVL.

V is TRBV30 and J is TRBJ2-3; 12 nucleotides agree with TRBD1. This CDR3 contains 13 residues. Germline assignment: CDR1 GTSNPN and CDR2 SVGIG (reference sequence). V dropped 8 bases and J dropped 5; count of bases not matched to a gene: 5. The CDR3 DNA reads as TGTGCCGGGGACAGGGGGCGGGAAGATACGCAGTATTTT. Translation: CAGDRGREDTQYF. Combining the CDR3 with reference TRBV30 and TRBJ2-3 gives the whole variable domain SQTIHQWPATLVQPVGSPLSLECTVEGTSNPNLYWYRQAAGRGLQLLFYSVGIGQISSEVPQNLSASRPQDRQFILSSKKLLLSDSGFYLCAGDRGREDTQYFGPGTRLTVL.